This is a list of T cell receptor beta chains from one sample in a study of blood T cell repertoires in COVID-19. TCRdb's table, derived via immunoSEQ multiplex PCR, lists solely in-frame clones and lacks some. The profile shows more than 95,000 clones, about 83% of them singletons. Sequencing was performed on peripheral blood. The receptors were sampled from a man aged 60-69 years with acute or convalescent COVID-19. CDR3s include the opening cysteine and the closing phenylalanine or tryptophan. Each record gives: V gene, D gene, J gene, clone size, CDR3 protein, CDR3 DNA. D genes are given only for firm matches. Some rows mark clone size as missing; the rest say once, few, many or name a class of expanded clone.

v_call: TRBV5-8; d_call: -; j_call: TRBJ1-5; clone_size: -; cdr3_aa: CASSLLSGQPQHF; cdr3_nt: TGTGCCAGCAGCCTCCTGTCGGGTCAGCCCCAGCATTTT
v_call: TRBV14; d_call: -; j_call: TRBJ1-6; clone_size: -; cdr3_aa: CASAQGGSYNSPLHF; cdr3_nt: TGTGCCAGCGCGCAGGGTGGTTCCTATAATTCACCCCTCCACTTT
v_call: TRBV15; d_call: -; j_call: TRBJ2-7; clone_size: -; cdr3_aa: CATSVGSGEQYF; cdr3_nt: TGTGCCACCAGCGTAGGGTCGGGGGAGCAGTACTTC
v_call: TRBV7-2; d_call: -; j_call: TRBJ2-7; clone_size: -; cdr3_aa: CASSLMREHYEQYF; cdr3_nt: TGTGCCAGCAGCCTCATGAGGGAGCACTACGAGCAGTACTTC
v_call: TRBV11-2; d_call: -; j_call: TRBJ1-1; clone_size: -; cdr3_aa: CASSFEPTDNTEAFF; cdr3_nt: TGTGCCAGCAGCTTTGAACCTACAGATAACACTGAAGCTTTCTTT
v_call: TRBV24-1; d_call: -; j_call: TRBJ2-2; clone_size: -; cdr3_aa: CATSDPRGGRTGELFF; cdr3_nt: TGTGCCACCAGTGACCCCAGGGGCGGCCGTACCGGGGAGCTGTTTTTT
v_call: TRBV28; d_call: -; j_call: TRBJ2-7; clone_size: -; cdr3_aa: CASSYSQAYEQYF; cdr3_nt: TGTGCCAGCAGTTACTCACAGGCTTACGAGCAGTACTTC
v_call: TRBV7-3; d_call: TRBD2; j_call: TRBJ2-1; clone_size: -; cdr3_aa: CASSLGEREAPLNEQFF; cdr3_nt: TGTGCCAGCAGCTTAGGGGAGCGGGAGGCCCCTCTAAACGAGCAGTTCTTC
v_call: TRBV29-1; d_call: -; j_call: TRBJ2-5; clone_size: -; cdr3_aa: CSVERREQLQETQYF; cdr3_nt: TGCAGCGTTGAAAGGCGTGAACAGCTCCAAGAGACCCAGTACTTC
v_call: TRBV10-3; d_call: -; j_call: TRBJ1-4; clone_size: few; cdr3_aa: CAIRTDATNEKLFF; cdr3_nt: TGTGCCATCAGGACAGACGCAACTAATGAAAAACTGTTTTTT
v_call: TRBV7-9; d_call: -; j_call: TRBJ1-5; clone_size: -; cdr3_aa: CASSFDGDNQPQHF; cdr3_nt: TGTGCCAGCAGCTTCGACGGGGACAATCAGCCCCAGCATTTT
v_call: TRBV15; d_call: -; j_call: TRBJ1-1; clone_size: -; cdr3_aa: CATSRLLDTEAFF; cdr3_nt: TGTGCCACCAGCAGACTATTGGACACTGAAGCTTTCTTT
v_call: TRBV2; d_call: -; j_call: TRBJ2-2; clone_size: few; cdr3_aa: CASRDFSTGELFF; cdr3_nt: TGTGCCAGCCGGGATTTCTCCACCGGGGAGCTGTTTTTT
v_call: TRBV3-1/TRBV3-2; d_call: -; j_call: TRBJ2-7; clone_size: -; cdr3_aa: CASSPTDGEQYF; cdr3_nt: TGTGCCAGCAGCCCGACTGATGGCGAGCAGTACTTC
v_call: TRBV12-3/TRBV12-4; d_call: -; j_call: TRBJ2-7; clone_size: many; cdr3_aa: CASRSGSNEQYF; cdr3_nt: TGTGCCAGCAGATCGGGGAGCAACGAGCAGTACTTC
v_call: TRBV2; d_call: TRBD1; j_call: TRBJ1-3; clone_size: -; cdr3_aa: CASSAARGSGNTIYF; cdr3_nt: TGTGCCAGCAGTGCCGCCAGGGGGTCAGGAAACACCATATATTTT
v_call: TRBV6-5; d_call: -; j_call: TRBJ1-5; clone_size: -; cdr3_aa: CASSSPSLGQPQHF; cdr3_nt: TGTGCCAGCAGCTCTCCCTCTCTGGGCCAGCCCCAGCATTTT
v_call: TRBV5-1; d_call: TRBD2; j_call: TRBJ2-1; clone_size: -; cdr3_aa: CASIAGGPGEQFF; cdr3_nt: TGCGCCAGCATCGCGGGAGGGCCGGGTGAGCAGTTCTTC
v_call: TRBV7-9; d_call: -; j_call: TRBJ1-4; clone_size: -; cdr3_aa: CASSLVIASTNEKLFF; cdr3_nt: TGTGCCAGCAGCTTAGTCATAGCCTCAACTAATGAAAAACTGTTTTTT
v_call: TRBV29-1; d_call: TRBD1; j_call: TRBJ1-2; clone_size: -; cdr3_aa: CSVEAQGLDGYTF; cdr3_nt: TGCAGCGTTGAAGCACAGGGGTTGGATGGCTACACCTTC
v_call: TRBV28; d_call: -; j_call: TRBJ2-5; clone_size: -; cdr3_aa: CASSRPQLRTQYF; cdr3_nt: TGTGCCAGCAGCAGGCCCCAGTTGCGGACCCAGTACTTC
v_call: TRBV19; d_call: -; j_call: TRBJ1-1; clone_size: once; cdr3_aa: CASRIKAGGTEAFF; cdr3_nt: TGTGCCAGTAGGATAAAAGCCGGTGGCACTGAAGCTTTCTTT
v_call: TRBV19; d_call: -; j_call: TRBJ1-1; clone_size: -; cdr3_aa: CASSIGGTAEAFF; cdr3_nt: TGTGCCAGTAGTATTGGGGGGACTGCTGAAGCTTTCTTT
v_call: TRBV19; d_call: TRBD2; j_call: TRBJ2-1; clone_size: -; cdr3_aa: CASSNRERVREGRDNEQFF; cdr3_nt: TGTGCCAGTAGTAACCGCGAGAGGGTGCGGGAGGGCCGGGACAATGAGCAGTTCTTC
v_call: TRBV9; d_call: -; j_call: TRBJ2-7; clone_size: once; cdr3_aa: CASSASASRTYPYEQYF; cdr3_nt: TGTGCCAGCAGCGCCTCGGCTAGCAGGACTTATCCCTACGAGCAGTACTTC
v_call: TRBV29-1; d_call: TRBD1; j_call: TRBJ2-5; clone_size: -; cdr3_aa: CSVVSQGASETQYF; cdr3_nt: TGCAGCGTTGTCTCACAGGGGGCTTCGGAGACCCAGTACTTC
v_call: TRBV28; d_call: TRBD2; j_call: TRBJ2-7; clone_size: -; cdr3_aa: CASSYGGRQGSWQYF; cdr3_nt: TGTGCCAGCAGCTACGGCGGGAGGCAGGGGAGTTGGCAGTACTTC
v_call: TRBV6-5; d_call: -; j_call: TRBJ2-3; clone_size: -; cdr3_aa: CASSYPKSDTQYF; cdr3_nt: TGTGCCAGCAGTTACCCCAAATCAGATACGCAGTATTTT
v_call: TRBV5-1; d_call: TRBD1; j_call: TRBJ1-2; clone_size: -; cdr3_aa: CASSLAGQGDYGYTF; cdr3_nt: TGCGCCAGCAGCTTGGCCGGGCAGGGGGACTATGGCTACACCTTC
v_call: TRBV11-2; d_call: -; j_call: TRBJ2-7; clone_size: -; cdr3_aa: CASSSYGGYEQYF; cdr3_nt: TGTGCCAGCAGCTCCTACGGTGGCTACGAGCAGTACTTC
v_call: TRBV10-3; d_call: -; j_call: TRBJ2-7; clone_size: once; cdr3_aa: CAISESYSSYEQYF; cdr3_nt: TGTGCCATCAGTGAGTCGTACAGCTCCTACGAGCAGTACTTC